This T cell receptor (beta chain) was identified in a study of T cells in Graves' hyperthyroidism and ophthalmopathy. Across the whole study: Blood from the periphery was taken at initial diagnosis, before any treatment.

Exclusion followed for patients with uncontrolled infection, other autoimmune disease, pregnancy or lactation. Diagnoses rested on clinical symptoms, serum thyroxine and TRAb, thyroid ultrasound and orbital computed tomography. There are 16 residues in the CDR3. V shed 4 bases, J shed 1 base, and the junction held 6 bases outside the gene matches. Germline V CDR1 and CDR2: SGHTA, FQGTGA. The investigators amplified TCR beta CDR3 regions from RNA transcripts. Primed by the HTBI set, a first-round RT-PCR was run on the TCR CDR3. TCRdb used MiXCR to reprocess the multiplex PCR reads, holding one entry per CDR3 protein. This sample carries about 620,000 distinct CDR3 sequences, around 16% of them seen once, and the ten largest clones take 3.5% to 4%. General study results and limits: Blood samples included most of the expanded thyroid clonotypes exceeding 0.001.

This clonotype came up a few times. No antigen is known for it. The sequence was collected from a woman in her twenties or thirties with Graves' hyperthyroidism. Sequenced: blood. The chain joins TRBV7-3 to TRBJ2-2, with 7 nucleotides matching TRBD1. The CDR3 spells CASSYTGTENTGELFF. CDR3 coding DNA: TGTGCCAGCAGCTATACCGGGACAGAGAACACCGGGGAGCTGTTTTTT.